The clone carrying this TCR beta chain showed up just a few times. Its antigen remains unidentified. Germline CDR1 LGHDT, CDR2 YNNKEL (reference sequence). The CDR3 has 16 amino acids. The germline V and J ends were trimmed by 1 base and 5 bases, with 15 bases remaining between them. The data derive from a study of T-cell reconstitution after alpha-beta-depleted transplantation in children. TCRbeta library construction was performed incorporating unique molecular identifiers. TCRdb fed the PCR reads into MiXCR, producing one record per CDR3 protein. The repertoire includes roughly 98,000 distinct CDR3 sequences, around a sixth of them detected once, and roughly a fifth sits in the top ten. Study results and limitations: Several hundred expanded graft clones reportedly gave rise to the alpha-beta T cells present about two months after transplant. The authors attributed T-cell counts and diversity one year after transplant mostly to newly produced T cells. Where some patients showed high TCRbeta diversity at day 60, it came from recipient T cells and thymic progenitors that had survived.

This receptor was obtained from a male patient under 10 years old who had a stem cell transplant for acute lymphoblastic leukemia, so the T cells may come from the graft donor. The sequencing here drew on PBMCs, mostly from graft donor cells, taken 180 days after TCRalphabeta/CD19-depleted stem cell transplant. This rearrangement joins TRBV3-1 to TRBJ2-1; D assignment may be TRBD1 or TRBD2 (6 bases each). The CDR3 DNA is TGTGCCAGCAGCCAAGTCCGGGGGCCTGCGGACAATGAGCAGTTCTTC. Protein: CASSQVRGPADNEQFF.